Presented here are 32 T cell receptor beta chains from one specimen sequenced in a study of identical twins. TCRdb re-called the 5' RACE reads through MiXCR, storing one row per CDR3 protein. The data show under 1 million distinct CDR3 sequences, over 9% seen once. These data were likewise used in another study, on yellow fever vaccine responses in identical twins.

The specimen was PBMCs. These receptor sequences come from a woman under 30 in good health.

The rearrangement joins TRBV3-1 to TRBJ1-1; no reliable D call. Germline values: CDR1 LGHDT, CDR2 YNNKEL (reference sequence). This CDR3 contains 16 residues. Between the trimmed V and J ends, which lost 4 bases and 0 bases, there was a span of 15 bases. CDR3 bases: TGTGCCAGCAGCCTGGGCCCTGTTGGGATGAACACTGAAGCTTTCTTT. Translated: CASSLGPVGMNTEAFF.

This clonotype was observed a handful of times. This chain connects TRBV7-3 to TRBJ2-1, with a tentative D call TRBD2 (5 bases). CDR1 SGHTA and CDR2 FQGTGA come from the germline V gene. CDR3 size: 16 residues. V was clipped by 2 bases and J by 0 bases, with 11 bases between them. The CDR3 DNA reads as TGTGCCAGCAGCTTACGGGGTTATAGCTCCTACAATGAGCAGTTCTTC. Translation: CASSLRGYSSYNEQFF.

This clonotype was seen a handful of times. V usage is TRBV5-1 and J usage is TRBJ1-1; the D is unclear. Germline V gene data show CDR1 as SGHRS and CDR2 as YFSETQ. There are 15 residues in the CDR3. The V end lost 0 bases, the J end lost 0 bases, and 9 bases lay between the germline ends. The chain's CDR3 is CASSLVSDLNTEAFF. The CDR3 DNA reads as TGCGCCAGCAGCTTGGTGTCAGACCTGAACACTGAAGCTTTCTTT.

V is TRBV5-1 and J is TRBJ2-3, with D perhaps TRBD2 (5 bases). V was pared by 2 bases and J by 6 bases, with 19 bases between. Germline V gives CDR1 SGHRS, CDR2 YFSETQ. The CDR3 sequence is 16 residues long. CDR3 DNA: TGCGCCAGCAGCTTCACGAACCTAGGACTCGGGGATACGCAGTATTTT. This codes for CASSFTNLGLGDTQYF.

This clonotype was observed many times. The CDR3 is CASSQAALAGNEQFF. DNA for the CDR3: TGTGCCAGCAGCCAAGCGGCACTAGCGGGCAATGAGCAGTTCTTC. V gene TRBV7-8 combines with J gene TRBJ2-1, with 9 bases fitting TRBD2. The V and J ends lost 5 bases and 6 bases, in that order; junction bases with no gene match: 8. The CDR3 is 15 amino acids. Germline CDR1 is SGHVS and CDR2 is FQNEAQ.

This clonotype was seen a handful of times. V gene TRBV6-1 combines with J gene TRBJ1-2; possibly TRBD1 for D (6 bases). Trimming left V 8 bases short and J 6 bases short, with 16 bases between. This CDR3 has 13 residues. Per germline, CDR1 MNHNS and CDR2 SASEGT. The CDR3 here is CASLRGVRDGYTF. The CDR3 DNA sequence: TGTGCCAGCTTAAGGGGGGTACGGGATGGCTACACCTTC.

This chain joins TRBV5-1 and TRBJ2-1; 9 bases agree with TRBD1. This CDR3 contains 15 residues. CDR1 is SGHRS, CDR2 YFSETQ, per germline. V lost 0 bases to trimming and J lost 6 bases; unmatched junction nucleotides: 4. The CDR3 sequence: CASSLDRGPGNEQFF. CDR3 DNA: TGCGCCAGCAGCTTGGACAGGGGGCCTGGCAATGAGCAGTTCTTC.

The CDR3 here is CASSEEMWVEFF. DNA of the CDR3: TGTGCCAGCAGTGAGGAAATGTGGGTTGAGTTCTTC. The genes are TRBV2 and TRBJ2-1; D not resolved. CDR1 and CDR2 from the germline V gene are SNHLY and FYNNEI. This CDR3 contains 12 residues. The V end lost 3 bases, the J end lost 14 bases, and 14 bases lay between the germline ends. Full variable domain (rest looked up from reference TRBV2 and TRBJ2-1): EPEVTQTPSHQVTQMGQEVILRCVPISNHLYFYWYRQILGQKVEFLVSFYNNEISEKSEIFDDQFSVERPDGSNFTLKIRSTKLEDSAMYFCASSEEMWVEFFGPGTRLTVL.

This clonotype was observed a handful of times. J is TRBJ2-1 and V is TRBV3-1, with 13 bases aligning to TRBD2. This CDR3 region has 15 residues. Germline CDR1 and CDR2: LGHDT and YNNKEL (reference sequence). V shed 4 bases and J 8 bases; nucleotides not matched to a gene: 5. The CDR3 coding sequence is TGTGCCAGCAGCCCGACTAGCGGGAGGTTTGATGAGCAGTTCTTC. Translated: CASSPTSGRFDEQFF.

Remarks on this clonotype: Mismatch with germline at one junction end may stem from a read error. The genes are TRBV20-1 and TRBJ2-2; 8 nucleotides line up with TRBD1. Per the germline V gene, CDR1 is DFQATT and CDR2 is SNEGSKA (reference sequence). The CDR3 spans 16 residues. CDR3: CCARGEDREGVGELFF. In nucleotides, the CDR3 is TGCTGTGCTAGGGGGGAGGACAGGGAAGGCGTCGGGGAGCTGTTTTTT.

The rearrangement uses TRBV18 and TRBJ2-5, with a tentative D call TRBD1 (6 bases). The CDR3 extends over 15 amino acids. V was pared by 0 bases and J by 5 bases, with 13 bases between. The germline V gene has CDR1 KGHSH and CDR2 LQKENI. The CDR3 sequence: CASSPPNRVWETQYF. The CDR3 DNA reads TGTGCCAGCTCACCACCGAACAGGGTTTGGGAGACCCAGTACTTC.

As concerns this clonotype: A read error may be the cause here, since a much bigger clone is one base away. This chain joins TRBV29-1 and TRBJ2-1; weak D call: TRBD2 (5 bases). The germline CDR1 and CDR2 sequences are SQVTM and ANQGSEA. V was pared by 5 bases and J by 7 bases, with 15 bases between. The CDR3 is made up of 13 amino acids. CDR3 bases: TGCAGCGTTCGAGGGAACAAATTTAATGAGCAGTTCTTC. Protein sequence: CSVRGNKFNEQFF.

This sequence joins TRBV6-1 and TRBJ2-2, with 8 bases fitting TRBD1. This CDR3 is built from 15 residues. CDR1 and CDR2 from the germline V gene are MNHNS and SASEGT. V trimming: 7 bases; J trimming: 9 bases; junction bases outside the gene matches: 13. CDR3 region: CASTKGKTGVWELFF. The CDR3 DNA follows: TGTGCCAGCACCAAAGGGAAGACAGGGGTATGGGAGCTGTTTTTT.

J is TRBJ1-2 and V is TRBV6-1, with 7 bases fitting TRBD1. This CDR3 has 15 amino acids. Germline CDR1 and CDR2: MNHNS and SASEGT. Losses at the gene ends were 8 bases for V and 3 bases for J; bases not matched to a gene: 12. The CDR3 DNA follows: TGTGCCAGCCGCCCAGGGACAGAAAAGCACTATGGCTACACCTTC. Amino acids: CASRPGTEKHYGYTF.

The chain employs TRBV12-3 or TRBV12-4 and TRBJ1-1; possible D gene TRBD1, 5 bases. Trimming shortened V by 4 bases and J by 9 bases, and 21 bases separated the two germline ends. This CDR3 comprises 15 residues. The CDR3 bases are TGTGCCAGCAGTTCCTACCGGGACTTCCGAACCAAAGCTTTCTTT. Its protein product is CASSSYRDFRTKAFF.

V gene TRBV28 combines with J gene TRBJ2-3; 9 bases map to TRBD2. The CDR3 is made up of 15 amino acids. With 3 bases clipped from V and 5 bases from J, the junction kept 6 bases outside the gene matches. Germline CDR1 reads MDHEN; CDR2 reads SYDVKM. CDR3 nucleotides: TGTGCCAGCAGTTTTGGCGGGGGGGCGCAAGATACGCAGTATTTT. Translation: CASSFGGGAQDTQYF. The variable domain in full, completed from reference TRBV28 and TRBJ2-3, reads DVKVTQSSRYLVKRTGEKVFLECVQDMDHENMFWYRQDPGLGLRLIYFSYDVKMKEKGDIPEGYSVSREKKERFSLILESASTNQTSMYLCASSFGGGAQDTQYFGPGTRLTVL.

The table lists this clonotype with a few counts. The V call is TRBV7-7, the J call TRBJ2-5; 8 bases are shared with TRBD2. V trimming: 6 bases; J trimming: 5 bases; junction bases outside the gene matches: 5. Germline CDR1 reads SSHAT; CDR2 reads FNYEAQ (reference sequence). This CDR3 has 13 residues. The CDR3, as DNA: TGTGCCAGCAGTCCCATAGCGGGGGAGACCCAGTACTTC. Amino acids: CASSPIAGETQYF.

V usage is TRBV12-3 or TRBV12-4 and J usage is TRBJ2-5; 10 bases line up with TRBD1. The CDR3 covers 16 residues. The V gene end was trimmed by 4 bases and the J gene end by 4 bases; junction bases not matched to a gene: 9. The CDR3 here is CASSSSGQGRGETQYF. In DNA, the CDR3 is TGTGCCAGCAGTTCGTCGGGACAGGGGAGGGGAGAGACCCAGTACTTC.

This clonotype was counted only a few times. CDR3 sequence: CASSFVGQVLWIQYF. The CDR3 nucleotides read TGTGCCAGCAGCTTTGTCGGACAGGTCTTGTGGATTCAGTACTTC. The V and J genes are TRBV7-2 and TRBJ2-4, with 7 bases that match TRBD1. This CDR3 comprises 15 residues. Germline V CDR1 and CDR2: SGHTA, FQGNSA. The J segment lost 10 bases and the V segment lost 3 bases, leaving 12 bases of the junction unmatched.

This chain links TRBV11-3 with TRBJ2-3; D perhaps matches TRBD1 (5 bases). The CDR3 runs to 16 residues. Germline V gene data show CDR1 as SGHNT and CDR2 as YENEEA. The V and J ends lost 4 bases and 3 bases respectively, with 17 bases between them. The CDR3 reads CASSSPTAKGTDTQYF. In DNA form, the CDR3 reads TGTGCCAGCAGCTCCCCGACTGCGAAGGGGACAGATACGCAGTATTTT.

The J gene is TRBJ2-7, the V gene TRBV3-1; D call uncertain. This CDR3 has 13 amino acids. In germline, CDR1 is LGHDT, CDR2 YNNKEL (reference sequence). V was pared by 3 bases and J by 5 bases, with 11 bases between. CDR3 loop: CASSQSPVHEQYV. The CDR3, as DNA: TGTGCCAGCAGCCAGTCCCCGGTCCACGAGCAGTACGTC.

There are a few counts of this clonotype. The genes are TRBV28 and TRBJ2-1; unclear D gene. Trimming left V 3 bases short and J 1 base short, with 7 bases between. The CDR3 spans 14 residues. CDR1 and CDR2 (germline): MDHEN, SYDVKM. The CDR3 reads CASSFKNSYNEQFF. The CDR3 DNA reads as TGTGCCAGCAGTTTTAAGAATTCCTACAATGAGCAGTTCTTC.

This clonotype was detected ten times or more. The chain carries TRBV6-1 and TRBJ1-3; D is unresolved. CDR1 MNHNS and CDR2 SASEGT come from the germline V gene. The CDR3 runs 15 residues. V shed 5 bases and J shed 0 bases, with 11 bases lying between them. The CDR3 DNA sequence: TGTGCCAGCAGTCCTGGGGATAGCTCTGGAAACACCATATATTTT. It is translated as CASSPGDSSGNTIYF.

The chain combines TRBV2 with TRBJ1-4; no clear D. CDR1 and CDR2 (germline): SNHLY, FYNNEI. This CDR3 is 12 amino acids long. V dropped 2 bases and J dropped 7 bases, with 5 bases sitting between them. CDR3 DNA: TGTGCCAGCAGTGAATGGGCTGAAAAACTGTTTTTT. It yields the protein CASSEWAEKLFF. The variable domain in full, completed from reference TRBV2 and TRBJ1-4, reads EPEVTQTPSHQVTQMGQEVILRCVPISNHLYFYWYRQILGQKVEFLVSFYNNEISEKSEIFDDQFSVERPDGSNFTLKIRSTKLEDSAMYFCASSEWAEKLFFGSGTQLSVL.

The CDR3 sequence is CASSSAPGQYNEQFF. The CDR3 DNA is TGTGCCAGCAGTTCCGCTCCGGGACAGTACAATGAGCAGTTCTTC. The chain couples TRBV3-1 to TRBJ2-1, with 7 bases lining up with TRBD1. CDR1 and CDR2 (germline): LGHDT, YNNKEL (reference sequence). The J segment lost 4 bases and the V segment lost 6 bases, leaving 9 bases of the junction unmatched. There are 15 residues in the CDR3.

The sample holds many counts of this clonotype. The J gene is TRBJ2-3, the V gene TRBV12-3 or TRBV12-4; 7 bases are a match to TRBD2. The CDR3 has 14 residues. V lost 6 bases and J lost 2; bases outside the gene matches: 5. The CDR3 reads CASSPGGFTDTQYF. The CDR3 coding sequence is TGTGCCAGCAGCCCGGGGGGTTTCACAGATACGCAGTATTTT.

This clonotype appeared a few times. V and J are TRBV6-5 and TRBJ2-1; 10 nucleotides match TRBD2. CDR3 size: 19 residues. Germline values: CDR1 MNHEY, CDR2 SVGAGI. Trimming cost V 0 bases and J 9 bases; bases outside gene matches: 17. The DNA of the CDR3 is TGTGCCAGCAGTTACTCGATTCGAGCGGGAGGGCCGGTATTTAGTGAGCAGTTCTTC. Translated: CASSYSIRAGGPVFSEQFF.

The gene calls are TRBV20-1 and TRBJ2-7; D unresolved. Trimming cost V 8 bases and J 2 bases, with 10 bases left between them. Germline loops: CDR1 DFQATT, CDR2 SNEGSKA (reference sequence). CDR3 length equals 11 residues. This CDR3 is CSTNRAYEQYV. As DNA, the CDR3 is TGCAGTACCAACAGAGCCTACGAGCAGTACGTC.

This clonotype has ten or more counts. V and J are TRBV15 and TRBJ2-3; the D is unclear. Trimming shortened V by 4 bases and J by 3 bases, and 11 bases separated the two germline ends. The CDR3 runs to 14 residues. Germline CDR1 and CDR2: LNHNV and YYDKDF (reference sequence). CDR3 amino acids: CATSTWARTDTQYF. In DNA form, the CDR3 reads TGTGCCACCAGCACCTGGGCCCGAACAGATACGCAGTATTTT.

Many counts were recorded for this clonotype. The J gene is TRBJ2-7, the V gene TRBV7-3, with TRBD1 as a possible D gene (5 bases). CDR1 is SGHTA and CDR2 is FQGTGA in the germline V gene. This CDR3 has 16 residues. Trimming pared 3 bases from V and 6 bases from J, leaving 21 bases between. The CDR3 reads CASSLRSQGYVSEQYF. CDR3 DNA: TGTGCCAGCAGCTTGCGGAGTCAGGGTTATGTAAGCGAGCAGTACTTC. The full variable domain, in which reference TRBV7-3 and TRBJ2-7 provide the parts outside the CDR3, is GAGVSQTPSNKVTEKGKYVELRCDPISGHTALYWYRQSLGQGPEFLIYFQGTGAADDSGLPNDRFFAVRPEGSVSTLKIQRTERGDSAVYLCASSLRSQGYVSEQYFGPGTRLTVT.

This clonotype was observed at least ten times. V and J are TRBV12-3 or TRBV12-4 and TRBJ2-4; D not resolved. The CDR3 covers 14 residues. V gave up 7 bases and J gave up 0 bases, with 10 bases separating them. For the CDR3, the DNA is TGTGCCAGCACCGCGACGATAGCCAAAAACATTCAGTACTTC. It codes for CASTATIAKNIQYF.

The sample holds many counts of this clonotype. V is TRBV12-3 or TRBV12-4 and J is TRBJ1-4, with unresolved D. The CDR3 totals 13 residues. Trimming cost V 3 bases and J 6 bases, with 8 bases left between them. The CDR3 region has the DNA TGTGCCAGCAGTTTCGAGTTCGATGAAAAACTGTTTTTT. It translates to CASSFEFDEKLFF.